The T cell receptor (beta chain) described here comes from a study of blood T cell repertoires in COVID-19. Study in general: T cells, B-cell-depleted T cells, or PBMCs supplied cDNA or gDNA.

Produced via immunoSEQ multiplex PCR; TCRdb's table is partial and in-frame only. The sample holds tens of thousands of clones, roughly 84% seen once. Germline V gene lookup returns CDR1 DFQATT and CDR2 SNEGSKA (reference sequence). CDR3 size: 11 residues. V shed 1 base and J shed 8 bases, with 8 bases lying between them. The chain links TRBV20-1 to TRBJ1-2; D is undetermined. Sequencing input: peripheral blood. This TCR derives from a man aged 55 to 69 with active COVID-19. This chain's CDR3 is CSARVGRGYTF. CDR3 nucleotide sequence: TGCAGTGCTAGAGTCGGGAGGGGCTACACCTTC.